This is a list of T cell receptor beta chains from one sample in a study of T cell responses to AZD1222 COVID-19 vaccine. Sequencing used immunoSEQ multiplex PCR; TCRdb keeps in-frame clones, though not all of them. In the table there are roughly 100,000 clones, 85% to 90% of which are singletons. The specimen was peripheral blood, collected on day 0 of AZD1222 vaccination. The receptors were sampled from an adult in good health. Each CDR3 is given with its conserved first and last residue. Each record gives: J gene, D gene, V gene, CDR3 DNA, CDR3 protein. A D gene is named only where the DNA matches it firmly.

>TRBJ1-2|-|TRBV7-6
TGTGCCAGCAGCCCCTCGGTTGGGAACTATGGCTACACCTTC
CASSPSVGNYGYTF
>TRBJ1-4|-|TRBV5-4
TGTGCCAGCAGCTTACAGGGTAATGAAAAACTGTTTTTT
CASSLQGNEKLFF
>TRBJ2-3|-|TRBV7-9
TGTGCCAGCAGCTTAACCGGGGTAACAGATACGCAGTATTTT
CASSLTGVTDTQYF
>TRBJ2-3|-|TRBV7-2
TGTGCCAGCAGCTCTAGCGGAGGGGGAACAGATACGCAGTATTTT
CASSSSGGGTDTQYF
>TRBJ2-4|-|TRBV6-6
TGTGCCAGCAGTTACGGCGGAGCCAAAAACATTCAGTACTTC
CASSYGGAKNIQYF
>TRBJ2-5|TRBD1|TRBV5-1
TGCGCCAGCAGCTCTGGGACAGGGAACTACCAAGAGACCCAGTACTTC
CASSSGTGNYQETQYF
>TRBJ1-1|-|TRBV7-2
TGTGCCAGCAGCTTAGGGGGAGCTATGAACACTGAAGCTTTCTTT
CASSLGGAMNTEAFF
>TRBJ2-1|-|TRBV18
TGTGCCAGCTCACTCGACTACCGACAGGAGCAGTTCTTC
CASSLDYRQEQFF
>TRBJ1-1|-|TRBV18
TGTGCCAGCTCCGGAGGGATGAACACTGAAGCTTTCTTT
CASSGGMNTEAFF
>TRBJ1-1|-|TRBV29-1
TGCAGCGTTGCAGCGGGAAGCACTGAAGCTTTCTTT
CSVAAGSTEAFF